The entry that follows covers one T cell receptor beta chain sequence. It has no known antigen specificity. Base qualities are missing; no much larger clone stands one base away. This entry belongs to a study of human T cells and chemical hapten exposure (TCRdb year 2021). Background on the whole study: For sensitization, 2% DPC in acetone was applied to a 2 cm by 2 cm area of upper inner arm skin. For TCR sequencing, blood came from about 28 alopecia patients at anywhere from one to four time points (pre-sensitization, 2, 6 and 24 weeks). Patch tests used Finn chambers with 0.01% DPC on the upper back, scored after 6 days by International Contact Dermatitis Research Group standards. Throughout the study period of around 24 weeks, patients also received therapeutic DPC doses to the scalp every week. Patient blood was sampled pre-sensitization (week 0) and at 2, 6 and about 24 weeks after DPC sensitization. The libraries were sequenced as a pool, and the TCR yield per sample differed mostly because of small variations in library volumes within the pool. This study followed changes in the peripheral blood TCR repertoire in vivo during primary and secondary sensitization of alopecia patients to the hapten diphenylcyclopropenone (DPC). The mostly female patient cohort included alopecia areata with under or over 50% scalp involvement, alopecia totalis and alopecia universalis. General conclusions and limits of the study: Repeated subsampling changed both the strength of the expansion versus patch-test correlation and the threshold at which that correlation became significant. Alopecia, a presumed autoimmune disease, was present in all patients, so the immune response of the patients might differ from that of healthy individuals. Patch test score was positively correlated with the number of PT1 expanded TCRs, with significance at thresholds 8, 16 and 32 but not at 4. Significantly more large CDR3 similarity clusters were formed by expanded TCRs than by pre-sensitization or healthy control sets, consistent with antigen-driven responses. DPC sensitization did not change how many TCRs were above 1 in 1000 frequency, and no evidence was found of alterations in global repertoire structure.

Libraries were built with RACE. The sequencing machine was a NextSeq 500. During library preparation, unique molecular identifiers were attached to individual cDNA molecules so that TCRs could be counted quantitatively and reproducibly. For every blood RNA sample, sequencing covered both the TCR alpha and TCR beta chains. As for the original processing: A median of roughly 100,000 TCRs per sample was observed, with a range of 23,224 to 690,600. V, J and CDR3 annotation of the TCR reads was carried out using the Decombinator software suite. For PS versus PT1 abundance plots, all samples were subsampled to the same number of TCRs (28,000). Expanded TCRs were defined as absent before sensitization and observed at least eight times at the 2-week time point. TCRdb took the public reads, trimmed them with fastp at Q25, ran MiXCR for clone calling and kept in-frame beta chains. Rows are combined by CDR3 protein, so each entry shows the most common genes and DNA. TCRdb's processing, not the authors' own work, is the source of the V and J calls. A total of 150,000 to 200,000 distinct CDR3 sequences appear in this sample, 25% to 30% of them only once. Roughly 3% of the sample rests with the top ten.

This specimen's time point label, interpreted: pre-sensitization, week 0. In light of the paper, this sample's treatment or condition label describes: therapeutic diphenylcyclopropenone sensitization with weekly scalp DPC. At each patch-test visit, blood was drawn before the patch test was applied. Patients were considered eligible if aged 18 to 70, diagnosed with alopecia and deemed suitable for DPC therapy, and patients were excluded if pregnant. Total RNA was extracted from unfractionated whole blood that had been collected in Tempus Blood RNA tubes. V loses 7 bases, J loses 7 bases, and the germline ends lie 20 bases apart. CDR1 and CDR2 are read off the germline V gene as SQVTM and ANQGSEA. CDR3 length: 13 amino acids, cysteine to phenylalanine. CDR3 DNA only is kept here, 39 bases in frame from base 1.

Sequenced material: whole blood, taken in connection with sensitization to the hapten diphenylcyclopropenone (DPC). The chain is made from TRBV29-1 and TRBJ2-7; a tentative D match to TRBD1 spans 9 bases. The sequence derives from a woman aged 30 to 39 with alopecia areata. Some clones in this sample may be carry-over from other donors' samples. The CDR3 reads as follows: CSAGTGTGGEQYF. The DNA sequence follows: TGCAGCGCCGGGACAGGGACGGGGGGGGAGCAGTACTTC.